This passage covers 32 T cell receptor beta chains from one sample sequenced in a study of chemoradiotherapy in HPV16-positive cancers. Profiling relied on immunoSEQ multiplex PCR, and the TCRdb table lists in-frame clones only, not all of them. Of under 20,000 clones in the sample, approximately 84% were seen once. The sample in question was blood, obtained from a patient who underwent chemoradiotherapy. The receptors shown here come from a human donor with HPV-associated anogenital cancer.

This clone was counted a few times. The rearrangement uses TRBV28 and TRBJ2-7; D ambiguous. CDR1 is MDHEN, CDR2 SYDVKM, per germline. V lost 6 bases and J 1 base, leaving 16 bases between the germline ends. The CDR3 sequence is 15 residues long. CDR3 protein: CASRPRVGSSYEQYF. In nucleotides, the CDR3 is TGTGCCAGCAGACCTCGGGTGGGGTCGTCCTACGAGCAGTACTTC.

The chain carries TRBV6-5 and TRBJ1-2; D might be TRBD1 (5 bases). The germline V gene has CDR1 MNHEY and CDR2 SVGAGI. Trimming removed 6 bases from V and 0 bases from J, with 11 bases in between. The CDR3 totals 14 residues. CDR3 region: CASREGRANYGYTF. The CDR3 DNA reads TGTGCCAGCAGGGAGGGGAGGGCTAACTATGGCTACACCTTC.

The V gene is TRBV18, the J gene TRBJ1-2; weak D call: TRBD1 (5 bases). The CDR3 has 16 residues. V was shortened by 1 base and J by 0 bases, with 12 bases between the two germline ends. CDR1 KGHSH and CDR2 LQKENI come from the germline V gene. The CDR3 sequence is CASSPRDGKSNYGYTF. CDR3 in DNA: TGTGCCAGCTCACCACGGGACGGAAAATCTAACTATGGCTACACCTTC.

This sequence joins TRBV9 and TRBJ1-4; 7 bases line up with TRBD1. After removal of 3 bases from V and 8 bases from J, the junction contained 10 bases not matched to a gene. Germline V lookup: CDR1 SGDLS, CDR2 YYNGEE. The CDR3 length is 15 residues. CDR3 DNA: TGTGCCAGCAGCGCGGGACAGCCCTCCTCGGAAAAACTGTTTTTT. Amino acids: CASSAGQPSSEKLFF.

This clone was found once. The chain employs TRBV7-9 and TRBJ2-7; D remains unclear. The CDR3 sequence is 13 residues long. V was pared by 4 bases and J by 0 bases, with 7 bases between. Germline values: CDR1 SEHNR, CDR2 FQNEAQ (reference sequence). This CDR3 is CASSSIISYEQYF. CDR3 in DNA: TGTGCCAGCAGCTCGATAATCTCCTACGAGCAGTACTTC. Drawing the rest from reference TRBV7-9 and TRBJ2-7, the complete variable domain is DTGVSQNPRHKITKRGQNVTFRCDPISEHNRLYWYRQTLGQGPEFLTYFQNEAQLEKSRLLSDRFSAERPKGSFSTLEIQRTEQGDSAMYLCASSSIISYEQYFGPGTRLTVT.

V and J are TRBV5-1 and TRBJ2-5, with 7 bases aligning to TRBD2. Looked up from germline, CDR1 is SGHRS and CDR2 is YFSETQ. The V segment lost 6 bases and the J segment 4 bases; nucleotides outside the gene matches: 12. The CDR3 sequence is 15 residues long. The CDR3 sequence: CASNEAPGGIETQYF. The CDR3 region has the DNA TGCGCCAGCAACGAGGCCCCGGGGGGTATAGAGACCCAGTACTTC.

The V gene is TRBV19, the J gene TRBJ1-1; 7 bases align to TRBD1. Germline V CDR1 and CDR2: LNHDA, SQIVND (reference sequence). This CDR3 has 15 amino acids. V shed 2 bases and J 11 bases; nucleotides not matched to a gene: 14. Written as DNA, the CDR3 is TGTGCCAGTAGTATAAGCGGAAGGGACAGCAGACGGGCTTTCTTT. Protein sequence: CASSISGRDSRRAFF.

This clone was counted once. This sequence joins TRBV19 and TRBJ1-5; unclear D gene. Germline CDR1 reads LNHDA; CDR2 reads SQIVND (reference sequence). Trimming pared 0 bases from V and 10 bases from J, leaving 10 bases between. The CDR3 spans 13 residues. The CDR3 spells CASSIEAAAPQHF. The DNA for the CDR3 is TGTGCCAGTAGTATAGAAGCGGCAGCCCCCCAGCATTTT. Full variable domain (remainder filled in from reference TRBV19 and TRBJ1-5): DGGITQSPKYLFRKEGQNVTLSCEQNLNHDAMYWYRQDPGQGLRLIYYSQIVNDFQKGDIAEGYSVSREKKESFPLTVTSAQKNPTAFYLCASSIEAAAPQHFGDGTRLSIL.

The chain is built from TRBV5-1 and TRBJ2-7, with 9 nucleotides matching TRBD2. CDR1 and CDR2 (germline): SGHRS, YFSETQ. The length of the CDR3 is 14 residues. Germline trimming cut 2 bases from V and 4 bases from J; bases unmatched to any gene: 4. Here the CDR3 reads CASSFQGLAYEQYF. CDR3 sequence (DNA): TGCGCCAGCAGCTTTCAGGGACTAGCTTACGAGCAGTACTTC.

V is TRBV10-3 and J is TRBJ2-3, with 8 bases identical to TRBD2. Unmatched junction bases numbered 4, after V lost 5 bases and J lost 3 bases. Germline loops: CDR1 ENHRY, CDR2 SYGVKD. The CDR3 has 14 amino acids. The CDR3 nucleotides read TGTGCCATCAGTACGGGGGGGCTTACAGATACGCAGTATTTT. Translation gives CAISTGGLTDTQYF.

The J gene is TRBJ2-1, the V gene TRBV5-1; D gene uncertain. Germline assignment: CDR1 SGHRS and CDR2 YFSETQ. CDR3 length equals 15 residues. V was shortened by 0 bases and J by 8 bases, with 15 bases between the two germline ends. CDR3 protein: CASSLDSPELDEQFF. The CDR3 DNA is TGCGCCAGCAGCTTGGACTCCCCTGAGCTAGATGAGCAGTTCTTC.

The chain recombines TRBV19 with TRBJ2-7; 7 bases fit TRBD1. V lost 5 bases, J lost 3 bases, and 4 bases stayed unmatched. The CDR3 runs to 13 residues. Germline lookup yields CDR1 LNHDA and CDR2 SQIVND (reference sequence). Written as DNA, the CDR3 is TGTGCCAGTAGTGGGACAGCCCTCTACGAGCAGTACTTC. It translates to CASSGTALYEQYF.

V is TRBV11-2 and J is TRBJ1-6, with D maybe TRBD1 (6 bases). This CDR3 region has 16 residues. With 5 bases removed from V and 6 bases from J, the gap between germline ends came to 17 bases. CDR1 is SGHAT and CDR2 is FQNNGV in the germline V gene. The CDR3 coding sequence is TGTGCCAGCAGCCCCCGGGACACTGGGGTTAATTCACCCCTCCACTTT. Translated, it gives CASSPRDTGVNSPLHF.

The rearrangement uses TRBV5-1 and TRBJ2-5, with 10 nucleotides matching TRBD1. This CDR3 has 16 amino acids. Germline loops: CDR1 SGHRS, CDR2 YFSETQ. V gave up 5 bases and J gave up 5 bases; unmatched junction bases: 12. The CDR3 region has the DNA TGCGCCAGCAGGCACCGGACAGGGGGTTTTGTGGAGACCCAGTACTTC. Translation gives CASRHRTGGFVETQYF.

The gene calls are TRBV5-8 and TRBJ1-1; D not certain. The CDR3 covers 13 residues. V was cut by 1 base and J by 1 base, with 5 bases left in between. Germline lookup yields CDR1 SGHTS and CDR2 YDEGEE. The CDR3 protein is CASSLTGNTEAFF. CDR3 in DNA: TGTGCCAGCAGCTTGACGGGGAACACTGAAGCTTTCTTT.

The chain carries TRBV4-3 and TRBJ1-2, with D tentatively TRBD1 (5 bases). There are 15 residues in the CDR3. The V and J ends lost 0 bases and 5 bases respectively, with 13 bases between them. Germline V gene data show CDR1 as LGHNA and CDR2 as YSLEER. Here the CDR3 reads CASSQDRGLGYGYTF. The CDR3 nucleotides are TGCGCCAGCAGCCAAGATCGGGGACTCGGTTATGGCTACACCTTC.

A single count supports this clone. The V and J genes are TRBV4-1 and TRBJ1-1; D possibly corresponds to TRBD1 (5 bases). The CDR3 is made up of 15 amino acids. In germline, CDR1 is MGHRA, CDR2 YSYEKL. The V and J ends lost 3 bases and 6 bases respectively, with 17 bases between them. As DNA, the CDR3 is TGCGCCAGCAGCCACCCACAGGCGGGATCGCCTGAAGCTTTCTTT. Its protein is CASSHPQAGSPEAFF.

The CDR3 protein is CASSSGTGWNEQYF. The DNA of the CDR3 is TGTGCCAGCAGTTCCGGGACAGGGTGGAACGAGCAGTACTTC. The gene calls are TRBV6-5 and TRBJ2-7, with 9 nucleotides matching TRBD1. The CDR3 sequence is 14 residues long. Germline CDR1 and CDR2: MNHEY and SVGAGI. With 4 bases clipped from V and 5 bases from J, the junction kept 6 bases outside the gene matches.

The gene calls are TRBV19 and TRBJ1-5; 10 bases match TRBD1. There are 14 residues in the CDR3. V lost 5 bases, J lost 4 bases, and 2 bases stayed unmatched. Germline V gene sequence: CDR1 LNHDA, CDR2 SQIVND (reference sequence). This chain's CDR3 is CASSGQGGNQPQHF. As DNA, the CDR3 is TGTGCCAGTAGTGGACAGGGGGGGAATCAGCCCCAGCATTTT.

The chain joins TRBV9 to TRBJ2-7; 9 nucleotides match TRBD2. CDR1 SGDLS and CDR2 YYNGEE come from the germline V gene. The CDR3 length is 15 residues. V dropped 3 bases and J dropped 2; count of bases not matched to a gene: 6. The chain's CDR3 is CASSAAGGQAYEQYF. DNA for the CDR3: TGTGCCAGCAGCGCGGCGGGGGGGCAGGCCTACGAGCAGTACTTC.

CDR3 sequence: CASSLQETQYF. The CDR3 DNA reads TGTGCCAGCAGCTTACAAGAGACCCAGTACTTC. The chain couples TRBV11-2 to TRBJ2-5; the D is unclear. V dropped 2 bases and J dropped 2 bases, with 0 bases sitting between them. Germline CDR1 and CDR2: SGHAT and FQNNGV. The length of the CDR3 is 11 residues.

This chain links TRBV19 with TRBJ2-5; D ambiguous. The V end lost 3 bases, the J end lost 5 bases, and 13 bases lay between the germline ends. The CDR3 loop spans 14 amino acids. Germline V gives CDR1 LNHDA, CDR2 SQIVND (reference sequence). The CDR3, as DNA: TGTGCCAGTAGTATTCCCCAGAGAGAGGAGACCCAGTACTTC. Its protein is CASSIPQREETQYF.

This clone was picked up a small number of times. The rearrangement uses TRBV6-4 and TRBJ2-6; TRBD1 agrees at 9 bases. Trimming took 4 bases from V and 2 from J; bases not matched to a gene: 3. Germline lookup yields CDR1 MRHNA and CDR2 SNTAGT. There are 16 residues in the CDR3. The CDR3 spells CASSATGGAGANVLTF. The CDR3, as DNA: TGTGCCAGCAGTGCCACAGGGGGCGCTGGGGCCAACGTCCTGACTTTC.

The CDR3: CASSRGETQYF. The CDR3 DNA reads as TGTGCCAGCAGCCGGGGGGAGACCCAGTACTTC. The chain recombines TRBV16 with TRBJ2-5; D is tentatively TRBD1 or TRBD2 (5 bases each). The V and J ends lost 4 bases and 5 bases respectively, with 5 bases between them. The CDR3 extends over 11 amino acids. Germline V gene data show CDR1 as KGHSY and CDR2 as FQNENV.

V is TRBV11-2 and J is TRBJ2-7; perhaps TRBD1 as D (5 bases). V shed 2 bases and J shed 2 bases, with 16 bases lying between them. Germline V lookup: CDR1 SGHAT, CDR2 FQNNGV. The CDR3 runs 16 residues. CDR3 sequence reads: CASSLRSAGPTYEQYF. The CDR3, as DNA: TGTGCCAGCAGCTTAAGATCGGCAGGGCCTACCTACGAGCAGTACTTC.

V and J are TRBV6-1 and TRBJ1-3; D is perhaps TRBD1 (6 bases). Germline V gene data show CDR1 as MNHNS and CDR2 as SASEGT. Trimming took off 0 bases at V and 7 bases at J, with 13 bases between the two ends. CDR3 length equals 15 residues. Here the CDR3 DNA reads TGTGCCAGCAGTGAAGCGCAGCAGGGGATGAACACCATATATTTT. Its protein product is CASSEAQQGMNTIYF.

This clone appeared a few times. The J gene is TRBJ2-1, the V gene TRBV6-4; the match to TRBD2 covers 10 bases. CDR3 length: 15 amino acids. CDR1 and CDR2 from the germline V gene are MRHNA and SNTAGT. Trimming at V came to 4 bases and at J to 5 bases, leaving 5 bases not matched to a gene. The CDR3 nucleotides read TGTGCCAGCAGTGTCGGGAGCGGGGGGGACAATGAGCAGTTCTTC. Translating it yields CASSVGSGGDNEQFF.

This clone was seen a few times. The V and J genes are TRBV15 and TRBJ1-2; D call uncertain. The germline gives CDR1 LNHNV, CDR2 YYDKDF (reference sequence). V dropped 5 bases and J dropped 8 bases, with 18 bases sitting between them. This CDR3 has 14 residues. The CDR3 reads CATSDGFSTRGYTF. The DNA for the CDR3 is TGTGCCACCAGCGACGGGTTTTCGACTCGAGGCTACACCTTC.

The J gene is TRBJ1-1, the V gene TRBV19; 11 nucleotides agree with TRBD1. This CDR3 has 13 residues. Germline lookup yields CDR1 LNHDA and CDR2 SQIVND (reference sequence). V was pared by 7 bases and J by 10 bases, with 8 bases of the junction left unmatched. CDR3 in amino acids: CASTGQGVLRAFF. The CDR3 DNA follows: TGTGCCAGTACGGGACAGGGGGTATTACGAGCTTTCTTT.

The chain employs TRBV2 and TRBJ1-6, with D perhaps matching TRBD1 (5 bases). Germline V gives CDR1 SNHLY, CDR2 FYNNEI. CDR3 length equals 15 residues. Trimming removed 4 bases from V and 7 bases from J, with 14 bases in between. The CDR3 loop reads CASSGVLGGNSPLHF. The CDR3 region has the DNA TGTGCCAGCAGTGGGGTTTTGGGGGGGAATTCACCCCTCCACTTT. The full variable domain, completed using reference TRBV2 and TRBJ1-6, is EPEVTQTPSHQVTQMGQEVILRCVPISNHLYFYWYRQILGQKVEFLVSFYNNEISEKSEIFDDQFSVERPDGSNFTLKIRSTKLEDSAMYFCASSGVLGGNSPLHFGNGTRLTVT.

This clone is a singleton in its sample. This chain connects TRBV9 to TRBJ1-2, with 10 bases that match TRBD1. The CDR3 has 14 amino acids. The germline V gene encodes CDR1 SGDLS and CDR2 YYNGEE. J was trimmed by 5 bases and V by 3 bases; bases with no gene match: 4. CDR3 coding DNA: TGTGCCAGCAGCGAAGGGGACAGGGGATATGGCTACACCTTC. Translation: CASSEGDRGYGYTF. The full variable domain, with the rest looked up from reference TRBV9 and TRBJ1-2, is DSGVTQTPKHLITATGQRVTLRCSPRSGDLSVYWYQQSLDQGLQFLIQYYNGEERAKGNILERFSAQQFPDLHSELNLSSLELGDSALYFCASSEGDRGYGYTFGSGTRLTVV.

The chain uses TRBV7-3 and TRBJ1-1, with D uncertain. Per the germline V gene, CDR1 is SGHTA and CDR2 is FQGTGA. This CDR3 has 13 amino acids. The V gene lost 1 base and the J gene lost 5 bases, with 8 bases spanning the gap. In DNA form, the CDR3 reads TGTGCCAGCAGCTTAAATAGGGAAACTGAAGCTTTCTTT. Encoded protein: CASSLNRETEAFF.